This TCR beta chain was sequenced during a study of cytomegalovirus exposure and HLA in healthy donors. Study-wide results and caveats: It was found in a later analysis that first-cohort TCR clusters tended to co-occur in the 120 validation repertoires.

The germline CDR1 and CDR2 sequences are LNHDA and SQIVND (reference sequence). This CDR3 spans 19 amino acids. V lost 1 base and J lost 2, with 18 bases in between. Remarks on this clone: As yet, its antigen is unknown.

TCRdb keeps only in-frame clones here, not all; method: immunoSEQ multiplex PCR. The data contain about 310,000 clones, approximately 91% of them singletons. This receptor was obtained from a man aged 30 to 45 in good health and CMV-seronegative. V gene TRBV19 combines with J gene TRBJ2-6; tentative D call: TRBD1 (6 bases). The sequenced sample consisted of PBMCs. CDR3 sequence (DNA): TGTGCCAGTAGTATAGCTGTAGGGACAACACGTCCTGGGGCCAACGTCCTGACTTTC. It yields the protein CASSIAVGTTRPGANVLTF.